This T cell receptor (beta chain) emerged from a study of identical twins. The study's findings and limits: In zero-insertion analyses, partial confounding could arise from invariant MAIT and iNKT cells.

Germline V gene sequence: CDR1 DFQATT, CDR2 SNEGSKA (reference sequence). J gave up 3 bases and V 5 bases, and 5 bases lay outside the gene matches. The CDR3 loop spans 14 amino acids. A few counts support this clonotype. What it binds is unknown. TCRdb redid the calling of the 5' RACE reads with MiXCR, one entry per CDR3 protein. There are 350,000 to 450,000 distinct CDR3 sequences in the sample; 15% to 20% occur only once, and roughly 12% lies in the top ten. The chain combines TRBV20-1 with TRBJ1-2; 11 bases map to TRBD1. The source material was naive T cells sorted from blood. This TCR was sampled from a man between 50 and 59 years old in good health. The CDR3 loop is CSAPGQGADYGYTF. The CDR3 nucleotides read TGCAGTGCTCCTGGACAGGGGGCTGACTATGGCTACACCTTC.